These T cell receptor beta chains were read from a single sample in a study of blood T cell repertoires in COVID-19. The protocol was immunoSEQ multiplex PCR, while the TCRdb copy is restricted to in-frame clones and leaves out a portion. The repertoire holds about 260,000 clones, with 70% to 90% as singletons. The sequenced sample was peripheral blood. The origin of the receptors is a middle-aged woman with acute or convalescent COVID-19. CDR3s include the opening cysteine and the closing phenylalanine or tryptophan. Fields, in order: D gene, clone size, J gene, V gene, CDR3 protein, CDR3 DNA. D genes are given only for firm matches. The size of a clone is reported for some rows only, either as once, few or many, or as a class for expanded clones.

-	-	TRBJ1-2	TRBV12-3/TRBV12-4	CASSLRGNYGYTF	TGTGCCAGCAGTTTGCGAGGGAACTATGGCTACACCTTC
-	-	TRBJ1-2	TRBV6-5	CASSYIQTVMDGYTF	TGTGCCAGCAGTTACATCCAGACAGTTATGGATGGCTACACCTTC
-	-	TRBJ1-3	TRBV19	CATAPSSGNTIYF	TGTGCCACCGCACCCAGCTCTGGAAACACCATATATTTT
-	-	TRBJ1-1	TRBV7-3	CASSLMGRKDEAFF	TGTGCCAGCAGCTTAATGGGCCGAAAAGACGAAGCTTTCTTT
TRBD2	-	TRBJ2-3	TRBV5-4	CASSRLAGPPTDTQYF	TGTGCCAGCAGCCGACTAGCGGGGCCTCCCACAGATACGCAGTATTTT
TRBD1	once	TRBJ1-2	TRBV29-1	CSVIAGGPYGYTF	TGCAGCGTTATTGCAGGGGGCCCCTATGGCTACACCTTC
-	-	TRBJ1-1	TRBV24-1	CATSVGMNTEAFF	TGTGCCACCAGTGTCGGGATGAACACTGAAGCTTTCTTT
TRBD1	-	TRBJ1-5	TRBV28	CASSRGPGQPQHF	TGTGCCAGCAGCAGGGGGCCCGGTCAGCCCCAGCATTTT
-	once	TRBJ2-3	TRBV19	CASSIDGTQGSTDTQYF	TGTGCCAGTAGTATAGATGGGACGCAGGGGAGTACAGATACGCAGTATTTT
TRBD1	-	TRBJ2-3	TRBV6-5	CASSYSGRGSTDTQYF	TGTGCCAGCAGTTACTCGGGCAGGGGGTCCACAGATACGCAGTATTTT
TRBD2	-	TRBJ2-1	TRBV6-2/TRBV6-3	CASSRSGGAHNEQFF	TGTGCCAGCAGTAGAAGCGGGGGGGCCCACAATGAGCAGTTCTTC
TRBD1	-	TRBJ1-3	TRBV3-1/TRBV3-2	CASSRYRGSGNTIYF	TGTGCCAGCAGCCGTTACAGGGGATCTGGAAACACCATATATTTT
TRBD1	-	TRBJ1-6	TRBV2	CASRVTGTGINSPLHF	TGTGCCAGCAGAGTCACCGGGACAGGGATCAATTCACCCCTCCACTTT
-	-	TRBJ2-5	TRBV11-3	CASSLGGSGTQETQYF	TGTGCCAGCAGCTTAGGAGGATCCGGGACTCAAGAGACCCAGTACTTC
-	-	TRBJ1-2	TRBV19	CASSIMAQRYGYTF	TGTGCCAGTAGTATCATGGCCCAGCGCTATGGCTACACCTTC
-	-	TRBJ1-4	TRBV6-4	CASSDRWRRVEANEKLFF	TGTGCCAGCAGTGACCGGTGGAGGCGGGTCGAAGCAAATGAAAAACTGTTTTTT
-	-	TRBJ2-1	TRBV18	CASSPLVPGSSYNEQFF	TGTGCCAGCTCACCATTGGTACCGGGGAGCTCCTACAATGAGCAGTTCTTC
-	-	TRBJ1-5	TRBV27	CASRSFVGAGNQPQHF	TGTGCCAGCAGATCGTTTGTGGGTGCGGGCAATCAGCCCCAGCATTTT
-	-	TRBJ1-1	TRBV5-1	CASSLTGGESTEAFF	TGCGCCAGCAGCTTGACTGGTGGGGAGAGCACTGAAGCTTTCTTT
-	-	TRBJ1-1	TRBV5-1	CASSSEGGYEAFF	TGCGCCAGCAGCTCAGAGGGGGGGTATGAAGCTTTCTTT
TRBD1	-	TRBJ1-1	TRBV19	CASRTGAYMNTEAFF	TGTGCCAGCCGGACAGGGGCCTACATGAACACTGAAGCTTTCTTT
-	-	TRBJ1-3	TRBV5-8	CASSLGPGSGNTIYF	TGTGCCAGCAGCTTGGGGCCAGGCTCTGGAAACACCATATATTTT
-	-	TRBJ1-5	TRBV6-5	CASSPQGYSNQPQHF	TGTGCCAGCAGTCCCCAGGGCTATAGCAATCAGCCCCAGCATTTT
-	-	TRBJ2-5	TRBV6-5	CASRPGSLYQETQYF	TGTGCCAGCAGACCGGGGTCCTTGTACCAAGAGACCCAGTACTTC
-	-	TRBJ2-3	TRBV27	CASSFVQGSTDTQYF	TGTGCCAGCAGTTTTGTCCAGGGCAGCACAGATACGCAGTATTTT
-	-	TRBJ1-4	TRBV2	CASQRIGLTLFF	TGTGCCAGCCAAAGAATTGGGCTGACCCTGTTTTTT
-	-	TRBJ1-6	TRBV24-1	CATSETANNSPLHF	TGTGCCACCAGTGAGACAGCAAATAATTCACCCCTCCACTTT
TRBD1	few	TRBJ1-2	TRBV10-3	CAISDRTGRTYGYTF	TGTGCCATCAGTGACCGGACAGGGAGGACCTATGGCTACACCTTC
TRBD1	-	TRBJ1-2	TRBV7-2	CASSLRQGGDYGYTF	TGTGCCAGCAGCTTACGACAGGGGGGTGACTATGGCTACACCTTC
-	-	TRBJ2-5	TRBV5-5	CASSPTRDKTQYF	TGTGCCAGCAGCCCGACCCGGGATAAGACCCAGTACTTC
-	-	TRBJ1-3	TRBV9	CASSVGGSSGNTIYF	TGTGCCAGCAGCGTGGGGGGGAGCTCTGGAAACACCATATATTTT
TRBD2	-	TRBJ2-3	TRBV9	CASSVELAGEPTRTDTQYF	TGTGCCAGCAGCGTAGAACTAGCGGGGGAACCGACCCGCACAGATACGCAGTATTTT
TRBD1	-	TRBJ2-3	TRBV20-1	CSASAGTASTDTQYF	TGCAGTGCTAGTGCAGGGACAGCCAGCACAGATACGCAGTATTTT
-	-	TRBJ1-2	TRBV29-1	CSVADGYTF	TGCAGCGTTGCCGATGGCTACACCTTC
-	once	TRBJ2-5	TRBV7-3	CASSPQLDREETQYF	TGTGCCAGCAGCCCCCAGCTGGACAGAGAAGAGACCCAGTACTTC
-	once	TRBJ2-3	TRBV18	CASSPPRMAGTQYF	TGTGCCAGCTCACCACCGAGGATGGCTGGGACGCAGTATTTT
-	-	TRBJ1-1	TRBV3-1/TRBV3-2	CASSQWRRGRLEAFF	TGTGCCAGCAGCCAATGGCGCCGTGGCAGGTTGGAAGCTTTCTTT
-	-	TRBJ1-4	TRBV2	CASIGGWGEKLFF	TGTGCCAGCATCGGGGGATGGGGTGAAAAACTGTTTTTT
TRBD1	-	TRBJ1-2	TRBV9	CASSVGDRGLSGYTF	TGTGCCAGCAGCGTAGGGGACAGGGGTCTAAGTGGCTACACCTTC
TRBD1	-	TRBJ1-3	TRBV10-1	CASQGGNPGNTIYF	TGCGCCAGCCAGGGGGGTAACCCTGGAAACACCATATATTTT
-	-	TRBJ1-1	TRBV6-5	CASRGGPQNTEAFF	TGTGCCAGCCGCGGGGGACCACAGAACACTGAAGCTTTCTTT
-	-	TRBJ2-5	TRBV4-1	CASSQDPRTGKTQYF	TGCGCCAGCAGCCAAGATCCCAGGACGGGAAAGACCCAGTACTTC
TRBD1	-	TRBJ2-2	TRBV24-1	CATGTANTGELFF	TGTGCCACCGGGACAGCGAACACCGGGGAGCTGTTTTTT
TRBD1	-	TRBJ1-2	TRBV9	CASSSNYRGTNTYYGGYTF	TGTGCCAGCAGCTCTAACTACAGGGGGACAAACACCTACTATGGTGGCTACACCTTC
TRBD1	-	TRBJ1-5	TRBV24-1	CATGQGENSNQPQHF	TGTGCCACAGGACAGGGTGAGAATAGCAATCAGCCCCAGCATTTT
-	-	TRBJ2-2	TRBV5-1	CASSLVAGLAGELFF	TGCGCCAGCAGCTTGGTGGCAGGGCTGGCCGGGGAGCTGTTTTTT
TRBD1	-	TRBJ1-1	TRBV10-3	CAISESNRGAFF	TGTGCCATCAGTGAGTCGAACAGGGGTGCTTTCTTT
-	few	TRBJ1-1	TRBV19	CASPPTGAPFDTEAFF	TGTGCCAGTCCCCCGACAGGAGCCCCGTTCGACACTGAAGCTTTCTTT